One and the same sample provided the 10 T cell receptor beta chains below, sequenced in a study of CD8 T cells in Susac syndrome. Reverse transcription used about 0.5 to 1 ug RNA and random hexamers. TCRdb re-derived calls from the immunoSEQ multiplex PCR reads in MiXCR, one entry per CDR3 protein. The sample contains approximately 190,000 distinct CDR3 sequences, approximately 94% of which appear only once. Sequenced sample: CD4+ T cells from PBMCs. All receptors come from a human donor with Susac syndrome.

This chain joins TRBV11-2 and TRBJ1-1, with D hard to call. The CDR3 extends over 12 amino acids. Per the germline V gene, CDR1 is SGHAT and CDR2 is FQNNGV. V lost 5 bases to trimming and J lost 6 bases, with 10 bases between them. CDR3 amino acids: CASSPQPPEAFF. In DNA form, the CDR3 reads TGTGCCAGCAGCCCCCAACCCCCTGAAGCTTTCTTT.

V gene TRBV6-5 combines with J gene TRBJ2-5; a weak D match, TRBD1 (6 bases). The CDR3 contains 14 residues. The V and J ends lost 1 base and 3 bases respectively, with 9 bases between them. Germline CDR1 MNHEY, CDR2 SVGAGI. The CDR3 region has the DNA TGTGCCAGCAGTTACTTGGCAGGGGAAGAGACCCAGTACTTC. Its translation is CASSYLAGEETQYF.

The CDR3 nucleotides are TGTGCCAGCAGCTTAGATCGGGATGGGATTGGCTACACCTTC. This translates into CASSLDRDGIGYTF. This chain joins TRBV11-2 and TRBJ1-2; D not resolved. CDR3 length: 14 amino acids. V dropped 0 bases and J dropped 7 bases, with 12 bases sitting between them. Germline V CDR1 and CDR2: SGHAT, FQNNGV.

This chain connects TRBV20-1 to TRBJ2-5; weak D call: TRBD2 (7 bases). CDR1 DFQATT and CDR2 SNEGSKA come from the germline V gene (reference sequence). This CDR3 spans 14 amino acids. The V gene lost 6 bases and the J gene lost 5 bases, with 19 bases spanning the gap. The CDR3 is CSAPSGGAWETQYF. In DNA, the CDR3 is TGCAGTGCCCCCAGTGGGGGGGCTTGGGAGACCCAGTACTTC.

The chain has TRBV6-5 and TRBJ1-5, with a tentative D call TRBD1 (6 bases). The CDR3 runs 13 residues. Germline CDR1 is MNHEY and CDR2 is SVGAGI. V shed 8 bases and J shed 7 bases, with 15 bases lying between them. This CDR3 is CASAQGRGQPQHF. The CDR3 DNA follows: TGTGCCAGCGCACAGGGTCGGGGACAGCCCCAGCATTTT.

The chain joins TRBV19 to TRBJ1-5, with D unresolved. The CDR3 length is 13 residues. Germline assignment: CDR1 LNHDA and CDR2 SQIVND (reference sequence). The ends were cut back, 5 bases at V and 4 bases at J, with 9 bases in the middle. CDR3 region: CASSVILNQPQHF. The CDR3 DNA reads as TGTGCCAGTAGTGTCATTCTGAATCAGCCCCAGCATTTT. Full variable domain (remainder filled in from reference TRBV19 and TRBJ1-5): DGGITQSPKYLFRKEGQNVTLSCEQNLNHDAMYWYRQDPGQGLRLIYYSQIVNDFQKGDIAEGYSVSREKKESFPLTVTSAQKNPTAFYLCASSVILNQPQHFGDGTRLSIL.

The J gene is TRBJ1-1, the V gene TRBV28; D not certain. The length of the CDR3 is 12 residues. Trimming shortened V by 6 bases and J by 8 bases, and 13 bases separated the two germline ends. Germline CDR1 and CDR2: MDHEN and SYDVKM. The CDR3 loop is CASSWFFGEAFF. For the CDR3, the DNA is TGTGCCAGCAGCTGGTTTTTTGGGGAAGCTTTCTTT. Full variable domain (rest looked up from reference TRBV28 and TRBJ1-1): DVKVTQSSRYLVKRTGEKVFLECVQDMDHENMFWYRQDPGLGLRLIYFSYDVKMKEKGDIPEGYSVSREKKERFSLILESASTNQTSMYLCASSWFFGEAFFGQGTRLTVV.

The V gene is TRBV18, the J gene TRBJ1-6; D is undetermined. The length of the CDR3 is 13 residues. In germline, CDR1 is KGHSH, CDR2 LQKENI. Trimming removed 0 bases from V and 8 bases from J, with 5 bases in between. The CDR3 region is CASSPPFHSPLHF. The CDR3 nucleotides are TGTGCCAGCTCACCACCCTTTCATTCACCCCTCCACTTT.

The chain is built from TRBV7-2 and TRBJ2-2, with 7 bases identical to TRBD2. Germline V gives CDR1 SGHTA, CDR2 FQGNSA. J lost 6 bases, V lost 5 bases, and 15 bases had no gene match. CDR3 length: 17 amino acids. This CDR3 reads CASSLHRDYQPPGELFF. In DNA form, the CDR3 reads TGTGCCAGCAGCCTACACCGGGACTACCAACCCCCCGGGGAGCTGTTTTTT.

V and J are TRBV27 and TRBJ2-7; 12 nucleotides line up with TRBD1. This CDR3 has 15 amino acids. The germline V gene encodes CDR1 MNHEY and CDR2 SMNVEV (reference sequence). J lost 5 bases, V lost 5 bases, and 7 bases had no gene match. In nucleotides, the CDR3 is TGTGCCAGCAGTCACACCGGGACAGGGGGCGACGAGCAGTACTTC. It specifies CASSHTGTGGDEQYF.